The 9 T cell receptor beta chains below all came from one sample that was sequenced in a study of Ad26.COV2.S vaccination and SARS-CoV-2 variants. Treatment defined: about 20 received Ad26.COV2.S at low or high dose, single or two shots; about 5 received placebo; per-sample allocation not given. Day 63 after the first vaccine or placebo injection was the time point for sampling. Profiled with immunoSEQ multiplex PCR; TCRdb holds only in-frame clones, not every one. Counted here are about 240,000 clones, around 89% occurring once; the ten biggest clones make up roughly 10%. The source material was peripheral blood, sampled in a trial of Ad26.COV2.S vaccine versus placebo. These receptors all come from a person between 18 and 60 years old who received the Ad26.COV2.S COVID-19 vaccine or a placebo.

The V and J genes are TRBV7-2 and TRBJ2-1; TRBD2 matches 8 bases. Per germline, CDR1 SGHTA and CDR2 FQGNSA. V lost 7 bases, J lost 4 bases, and 6 bases stayed unmatched. The CDR3 loop spans 14 amino acids. CDR3 in amino acids: CASTLTSDYNEQFF. The CDR3 nucleotides read TGTGCCAGCACCTTGACTAGCGATTACAATGAGCAGTTCTTC.

The gene calls are TRBV6-6 and TRBJ1-2, with a weak D call TRBD1 (5 bases). V dropped 5 bases and J dropped 6 bases, with 7 bases sitting between them. The length of the CDR3 is 11 residues. CDR1 and CDR2 (germline): MNHNY, SVGAGI (reference sequence). CDR3 DNA sequence: TGTGCCAGCAGTCCAGGGAATGGCTACACCTTC. Amino acids: CASSPGNGYTF.

The chain carries TRBV28 and TRBJ1-1; 9 bases match TRBD1. This CDR3 has 15 amino acids. After removal of 5 bases from V and 1 base from J, the junction contained 5 bases not matched to a gene. CDR1 is MDHEN, CDR2 SYDVKM, per germline. CDR3 protein: CASSPWGQGNTEAFF. The DNA for the CDR3 is TGTGCCAGCAGTCCCTGGGGACAGGGGAACACTGAAGCTTTCTTT.

The V call is TRBV6-1, the J call TRBJ2-2, with D tentatively TRBD2 (5 bases). This CDR3 has 14 amino acids. Germline-derived CDR1 and CDR2 are MNHNS and SASEGT. Trimming took off 3 bases at V and 11 bases at J, with 16 bases between the two ends. The CDR3, as DNA: TGTGCCAGCAGTGACGGGATCCCCGCGAGAGAGCTGTTTTTT. Protein: CASSDGIPARELFF.

The chain is built from TRBV3-1 (or the pseudogene TRBV3-2) and TRBJ2-3; D is ambiguous. CDR1 and CDR2 from the germline V gene are LGHDT and YNNKEL (reference sequence). The V and J ends lost 0 bases and 6 bases respectively, with 4 bases between them. The CDR3 consists of 12 residues. The CDR3 loop reads CASSQDVDTQYF. The DNA for the CDR3 is TGTGCCAGCAGCCAAGATGTGGATACGCAGTATTTT.

The rearrangement links TRBV27 to TRBJ2-2; the D call may be TRBD1 or TRBD2 (5 bases each). Germline V gene lookup returns CDR1 MNHEY and CDR2 SMNVEV (reference sequence). CDR3 length equals 15 residues. The V end was cut by 7 bases, the J end by 4 bases, with 16 bases between. The CDR3 coding sequence is TGTGCCAGCAATCCCCGGGACCCAAGCACCGGGGAGCTGTTTTTT. Protein: CASNPRDPSTGELFF.

This clone has a handful of counts. The chain carries TRBV5-1 and TRBJ2-1; 13 positions match TRBD2. There are 15 residues in the CDR3. Unmatched junction bases numbered 4, after V lost 3 bases and J lost 7 bases. Germline V lookup: CDR1 SGHRS, CDR2 YFSETQ. The CDR3 coding sequence is TGCGCCAGCAGCTCCGGACTAGCGGGAGCAAATGAGCAGTTCTTC. Protein product: CASSSGLAGANEQFF.

The chain uses TRBV27 and TRBJ2-2; D not resolved. The CDR3 spans 14 residues. CDR1 and CDR2 (germline): MNHEY, SMNVEV (reference sequence). V gave up 5 bases and J gave up 6 bases, with 13 bases separating them. CDR3 in DNA: TGTGCCAGCAGTCCCCGTCCTGTTGCCGGGGAGCTGTTTTTT. Protein sequence: CASSPRPVAGELFF.

The chain uses TRBV7-8 and TRBJ2-3; 13 bases are shared with TRBD2. Germline values: CDR1 SGHVS, CDR2 FQNEAQ. The V segment lost 1 base and the J segment 2 bases; nucleotides outside the gene matches: 6. The CDR3 consists of 18 residues. CDR3 in amino acids: CASSLVPGLAGHTDTQYF. The CDR3 DNA reads as TGTGCCAGCAGCTTAGTTCCGGGACTAGCGGGGCACACAGATACGCAGTATTTT.